This is a list of T cell receptor beta chains from one sample in a study of blood T cell repertoires in COVID-19. Only in-frame clones appear in the TCRdb table, and some are missing; sequencing was by immunoSEQ multiplex PCR. Altogether about 41,000 clones are present, about 85% being singletons, with the ten largest covering 4.3%. Specimen: peripheral blood. The receptors were sampled from a man aged 55 to 70 with acute or convalescent COVID-19. CDR3s leave out the opening cysteine and the closing phenylalanine or tryptophan. The size of a clone is reported for some rows only, either as once, few or many, or as a class for expanded clones.

abundance,v_gene,CDR3aa
-,TRBV4-3,ASSQEEERGGEKLF
-,TRBV7-6,ASSLGAGVAPYNEQF
once,TRBV18,ASSPWDWATEAF
few,TRBV4-3,ASSQQLAGDYEQY
-,TRBV10-2,ASRPIAGELF
once,TRBV5-1,ASSLTGGAVYGYT
-,TRBV7-2,ASSLAEQGTEAF
-,TRBV19,ASRDQGSSFEQY
-,TRBV4-1,ASSQDPGQVSNQPQH
-,TRBV3-1/TRBV3-2,ASSQQGSRVTHNEQF
-,TRBV19,ASSIASGVINEQF
-,TRBV5-6,ASSLVGQGSTYTAYEQY
-,TRBV19,ASSPGQGADGYT
-,TRBV7-2,ASSHATTGGTYEQY
-,TRBV9,ASSVAGQGNYGYT
-,TRBV16,ASSQGWQGVNTEAF
-,TRBV9,ASSTRDNSGNTIY
-,TRBV9,ASSVAGGMYNSPLH
-,TRBV7-6,ASSTQRGGTEQY
-,TRBV25-1,ATRGRRTGDTDTQY
-,TRBV5-5,ASSFLGTGVTYEQY
-,TRBV4-1,ASSQGLAGGTDTQY
-,TRBV6-5,ASTTGPFQPQH
-,TRBV5-4,ASSLLERNYGYT
once,TRBV10-2,ASSESSGGTEAF
-,TRBV19,ASRASVGYAEAF
-,TRBV30,AWSQINYGYT
-,TRBV9,ASSVGRGGSLGETQY
-,TRBV6-6,ASSPGSTYGYT
-,TRBV3-1/TRBV3-2,ASKSPGQGSGYT
-,TRBV4-2,ASSPTGADKSGNTIY
-,TRBV24-1,ATSDPAQEVRTGELF
medium-sized,TRBV7-2,ASSLGFLTGMNTEAF
-,TRBV24-1,ATSDSVEGSTEAF
-,TRBV10-1,ASSEFQADTDTQY
-,TRBV19,ASGGERDGTYEQY
-,TRBV29-1,SVQGGSYGYT
-,TRBV2,ASMVGTLSYEQY
once,TRBV4-2,ASSQDRGGGSEAF
-,TRBV9,ASSVGADYGYT
-,TRBV10-3,AISDLDLPDGYT
-,TRBV27,ASSSQASYEQY
-,TRBV4-3,ASSPAGAASSYEQY
-,TRBV7-2,ASSLGGVGGNTIY
-,TRBV7-2,ASSLYGTYEKLF
-,TRBV2,ASGVRANTEAF
-,TRBV7-2,ASSLVGAGVGEKLF
-,TRBV18,ASSPDGSAVYGYT
once,TRBV13,ASSLGRGGTEAF
-,TRBV4-3,ASSYRAGQETQY
-,TRBV11-2,ASSRSRGTPQH
-,TRBV4-3,ASSQEEDSYNEQF
once,TRBV6-5,ASRQVMNTEAF
-,TRBV11-3,ASSLGSEDTQY
-,TRBV6-2/TRBV6-3,ASSPRLPKMNTEAF